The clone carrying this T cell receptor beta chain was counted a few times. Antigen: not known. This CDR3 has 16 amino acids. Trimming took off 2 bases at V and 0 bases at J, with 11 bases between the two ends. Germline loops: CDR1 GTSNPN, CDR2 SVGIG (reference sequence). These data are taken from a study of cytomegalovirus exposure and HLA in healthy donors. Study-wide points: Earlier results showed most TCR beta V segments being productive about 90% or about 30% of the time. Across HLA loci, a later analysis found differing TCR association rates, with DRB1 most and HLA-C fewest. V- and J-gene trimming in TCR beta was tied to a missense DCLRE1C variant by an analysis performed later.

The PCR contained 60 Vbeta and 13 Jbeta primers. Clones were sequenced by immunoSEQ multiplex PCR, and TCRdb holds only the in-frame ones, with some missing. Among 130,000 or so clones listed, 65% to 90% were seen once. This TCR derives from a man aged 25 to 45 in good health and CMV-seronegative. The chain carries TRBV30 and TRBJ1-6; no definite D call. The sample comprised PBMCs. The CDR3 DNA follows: TGTGCCTGGAGTCCTTCATGGAGCTCCTATAATTCACCCCTCCACTTT. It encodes CAWSPSWSSYNSPLHF.